A single sample gave rise to the 30 T cell receptor beta chains below, sequenced in a study of human T cells and chemical hapten exposure. TCRdb itself ran the RACE reads through MiXCR, one entry per CDR3 protein. The data hold about 92,000 distinct CDR3 sequences, with around 10% observed a single time. The time point denotes: pre-sensitization, week 0. Stated treatment: therapeutic diphenylcyclopropenone sensitization with weekly scalp DPC. Here the sequenced sample was whole blood, taken in connection with sensitization to the hapten diphenylcyclopropenone (DPC). These TCRs come from a woman in her thirties or forties with alopecia areata. Some clones in this sample may be carry-over from other donors' samples.

This clonotype was seen more than once but under ten times. The rearrangement links TRBV20-1 to TRBJ2-7, with a possible D match to TRBD2 (5 bases). The germline V gene encodes CDR1 DFQATT and CDR2 SNEGSKA (reference sequence). The CDR3 runs 12 residues. Trimming shortened V by 4 bases and J by 0 bases, and 7 bases separated the two germline ends. This CDR3 reads CSANGDSYEQYF. The CDR3 DNA reads TGCAGTGCTAACGGGGACTCCTACGAGCAGTACTTC.

The chain carries TRBV29-1 and TRBJ2-1; D is unresolved. The CDR3 loop spans 15 amino acids. Germline V gives CDR1 SQVTM, CDR2 ANQGSEA. Trimming left V 1 base short and J 5 bases short, with 15 bases between. Here the CDR3 reads CSVEASGFKNNEQFF. DNA of the CDR3: TGCAGCGTTGAAGCGTCTGGGTTTAAGAACAATGAGCAGTTCTTC.

The chain uses TRBV2 and TRBJ2-1, with TRBD2 matching 10 bases. The CDR3 spans 16 residues. Trimming cost V 4 bases and J 0 bases; bases outside gene matches: 3. Germline loops: CDR1 SNHLY, CDR2 FYNNEI. CDR3 sequence: CASSVAGGYSYNEQFF. As DNA, the CDR3 is TGTGCCAGCAGTGTAGCGGGGGGATACTCCTACAATGAGCAGTTCTTC.

The genes are TRBV7-9 and TRBJ1-6; 9 nucleotides match TRBD1. From germline, CDR1 is SEHNR and CDR2 FQNEAQ (reference sequence). V lost 4 bases to trimming and J lost 7 bases; unmatched junction nucleotides: 8. CDR3 size: 16 residues. In DNA form, the CDR3 reads TGTGCCAGCAGCTACACGTCCGGGACAGGGAATTCACCCCTCCACTTT. It yields the protein CASSYTSGTGNSPLHF.

This clonotype was counted many times. The CDR3: CASSHDRGSEKLFF. DNA for the CDR3: TGTGCCAGCAGCCACGACAGGGGAAGCGAAAAACTGTTTTTT. J is TRBJ1-4 and V is TRBV7-2; 8 bases map to TRBD1. Trimming took 5 bases from V and 8 from J; bases not matched to a gene: 7. Germline V gene lookup returns CDR1 SGHTA and CDR2 FQGNSA. The CDR3 covers 14 residues.

CDR3 in amino acids: CSVARDGAYNEQFF. As DNA, the CDR3 is TGCAGCGTGGCCCGGGACGGGGCCTACAATGAGCAGTTCTTC. V usage is TRBV29-1 and J usage is TRBJ2-1, with D possibly called TRBD1 or TRBD2 (5 bases each). Looked up from germline, CDR1 is SQVTM and CDR2 is ANQGSEA. V was pared by 6 bases and J by 2 bases, with 14 bases between. This CDR3 has 14 amino acids.

The chain joins TRBV29-1 to TRBJ1-1; D possibly corresponds to TRBD1 (6 bases). The V end lost 7 bases, the J end lost 5 bases, and 11 bases lay between the germline ends. Germline V gene data show CDR1 as SQVTM and CDR2 as ANQGSEA. The CDR3 covers 11 residues. CDR3 nucleotides: TGCAGCGGCCAGGGGAGAACTGAAGCTTTCTTT. The encoded protein is CSGQGRTEAFF.

This chain joins TRBV29-1 and TRBJ1-1; D ambiguous. The V and J ends lost 7 bases and 3 bases respectively, with 6 bases between them. From germline, CDR1 is SQVTM and CDR2 ANQGSEA. This CDR3 contains 10 residues. This chain's CDR3 is CSAADTEAFF. In DNA form, the CDR3 reads TGCAGCGCCGCGGACACTGAAGCTTTCTTT.

This clonotype has more than one count but fewer than ten. This chain uses TRBV5-4 with TRBJ1-2; the D gene is possibly TRBD1 (5 bases). The length of the CDR3 is 14 residues. V lost 4 bases and J lost 8, with 18 bases in between. Germline V gives CDR1 SGHNT, CDR2 YYREEE (reference sequence). CDR3 nucleotide sequence: TGTGCCAGCAGCCACGACAGCCGGGGCTGGGGCTACACCTTC. Amino acid sequence: CASSHDSRGWGYTF.

This clonotype was found many times. This sequence joins TRBV5-1 and TRBJ2-3; D perhaps matches TRBD2 (5 bases). Germline V gene sequence: CDR1 SGHRS, CDR2 YFSETQ. The CDR3 spans 16 residues. Between the trimmed V and J ends, which lost 4 bases and 1 base, there was a span of 16 bases. The CDR3 DNA reads TGCGCCAGCAGCCCAACGCGGACGAGGGGCACAGATACGCAGTATTTT. It codes for CASSPTRTRGTDTQYF.

The count of this clonotype is one. J is TRBJ2-5 and V is TRBV9, with no clear D. The CDR3 sequence is 14 residues long. Germline CDR1 SGDLS, CDR2 YYNGEE. Deletions cut 3 bases from V and 0 bases from J, with 9 bases between. The CDR3 loop is CASSANSDQETQYF. The CDR3 coding sequence is TGTGCCAGCAGCGCCAATTCGGACCAAGAGACCCAGTACTTC.

This clonotype has a count of ten or more. The gene calls are TRBV6-2 or TRBV6-3 and TRBJ2-7; D uncertain. The ends were cut back, 6 bases at V and 2 bases at J, with 11 bases in the middle. There are 13 residues in the CDR3. The V gene's germline CDR1 is MNHEY and CDR2 SVGEGT. CDR3 in amino acids: CASRVPWTYEQYF. CDR3 nucleotide sequence: TGTGCCAGCAGGGTCCCCTGGACCTACGAGCAGTACTTC.

This clonotype was found a few times. The chain recombines TRBV6-2 or TRBV6-3 with TRBJ2-1; the D gene is possibly TRBD1 (6 bases). V lost 5 bases and J 4 bases, leaving 18 bases between the germline ends. This CDR3 region has 16 residues. Germline V lookup: CDR1 MNHEY, CDR2 SVGEGT. DNA for the CDR3: TGTGCCAGCAGTCGGGGTTACAGGGCGGTATACAATGAGCAGTTCTTC. Its translation is CASSRGYRAVYNEQFF.

This clonotype was observed at least ten times. The chain employs TRBV14 and TRBJ2-2; no reliable D call. The CDR3 totals 14 residues. The V gene's germline CDR1 is SGHDN and CDR2 FVKESK. V lost 0 bases and J lost 4, with 6 bases in between. The CDR3 DNA reads as TGTGCCAGCAGCCAAGAGTGGATCACCGGGGAGCTGTTTTTT. It is translated as CASSQEWITGELFF.

The sample holds a few counts of this clonotype. As DNA, the CDR3 is TGCAGCGTTGTTTCAGGGTTCTATGGCTACACCTTC. It translates to CSVVSGFYGYTF. The chain has TRBV29-1 and TRBJ1-2; maybe TRBD1 (5 bases). Germline values: CDR1 SQVTM, CDR2 ANQGSEA. The V and J ends lost 4 bases and 4 bases respectively, with 10 bases between them. The CDR3 is 12 residues long. The whole variable domain, filled in from reference TRBV29-1 and TRBJ1-2, reads SAVISQKPSRDICQRGTSLTIQCQVDSQVTMMFWYRQQPGQSLTLIATANQGSEATYESGFVIDKFPISRPNLTFSTLTVSNMSPEDSSIYLCSVVSGFYGYTFGSGTRLTVV.

This clonotype was counted ten times or more. The genes are TRBV28 and TRBJ2-2, with a weak D call TRBD1 (6 bases). CDR1 is MDHEN, CDR2 SYDVKM, per germline. V was trimmed by 5 bases and J by 7 bases, leaving 17 bases between them. There are 15 residues in the CDR3. CDR3 sequence reads: CASSREQGHGGELFF. DNA for the CDR3: TGTGCCAGCAGTAGGGAACAGGGCCATGGCGGGGAGCTGTTTTTT.

The sample holds many counts of this clonotype. The V gene is TRBV7-3, the J gene TRBJ2-6; 8 bases are shared with TRBD1. Germline trimming cut 5 bases from V and 2 bases from J; bases unmatched to any gene: 5. This CDR3 comprises 16 residues. Germline CDR1 and CDR2: SGHTA and FQGTGA. The CDR3 DNA reads TGTGCCAGCAGCCAGACAGGGGAGGCTGGGGCCAACGTCCTGACTTTC. This codes for CASSQTGEAGANVLTF.

At least ten counts were recorded for this clonotype. The J gene is TRBJ1-2, the V gene TRBV6-1; 9 nucleotides agree with TRBD1. Germline V gene sequence: CDR1 MNHNS, CDR2 SASEGT. The J segment lost 7 bases and the V segment lost 4 bases, leaving 7 bases of the junction unmatched. CDR3 length: 14 residues. CDR3 sequence: CASSVGTGQRGYTF. The CDR3 DNA is TGTGCCAGCAGTGTCGGGACAGGGCAACGTGGCTACACCTTC.

In nucleotides, the CDR3 is TGCGCCAGCAGCCAAGAAGCCGGACTAGCGGGGGCCCCCTACGAGCAGTACTTC. Protein: CASSQEAGLAGAPYEQYF. The rearrangement joins TRBV4-3 to TRBJ2-7, with 13 bases matching TRBD2. Trimming at V came to 0 bases and at J to 2 bases, leaving 7 bases not matched to a gene. This CDR3 comprises 18 residues. Germline V gene sequence: CDR1 LGHNA, CDR2 YSLEER.

The V gene is TRBV7-8, the J gene TRBJ1-6; 7 nucleotides agree with TRBD1. The germline CDR1 and CDR2 sequences are SGHVS and FQNEAQ. The CDR3 contains 16 residues. The V segment lost 6 bases and the J segment 4 bases; nucleotides outside the gene matches: 9. CDR3 sequence (DNA): TGTGCCAGCAGACGAACGGGACAGAGTTATAATTCACCCCTCCACTTT. Translated: CASRRTGQSYNSPLHF. The complete variable domain, with remaining parts taken from reference TRBV7-8 and TRBJ1-6, reads GAGVSQSPRYKVAKRGQDVALRCDPISGHVSLFWYQQALGQGPEFLTYFQNEAQLDKSGLPSDRFFAERPEGSVSTLKIQRTQQEDSAVYLCASRRTGQSYNSPLHFGNGTRLTVT.

This clonotype was counted ten times or more. V and J are TRBV3-1 and TRBJ2-7; TRBD1 is a possible D gene (6 bases). V was shortened by 2 bases and J by 0 bases, with 11 bases between the two germline ends. This CDR3 contains 15 residues. The germline gives CDR1 LGHDT, CDR2 YNNKEL (reference sequence). The CDR3 DNA follows: TGTGCCAGCAGCCAAAGGGGGTCGAGCTCCTACGAGCAGTACTTC. It translates to CASSQRGSSSYEQYF.

The chain couples TRBV4-3 to TRBJ2-3; tentatively, D is TRBD2 (6 bases). Trimming shortened V by 0 bases and J by 2 bases, and 12 bases separated the two germline ends. The CDR3 runs to 16 residues. Germline CDR1 reads LGHNA; CDR2 reads YSLEER. The CDR3 sequence: CASSQEGRTDTDTQYF. The CDR3 coding sequence is TGCGCCAGCAGCCAAGAGGGGAGGACTGACACAGATACGCAGTATTTT.

This clonotype has a count of ten or more. This chain uses TRBV11-2 with TRBJ2-3; 8 bases line up with TRBD2. V lost 5 bases and J lost 2; bases outside the gene matches: 9. This CDR3 contains 16 residues. From germline, CDR1 is SGHAT and CDR2 FQNNGV. CDR3 sequence reads: CASSPNSGDYTDTQYF. In DNA, the CDR3 is TGTGCCAGCAGCCCAAATAGCGGGGACTACACAGATACGCAGTATTTT.

This clonotype came up many times. The CDR3 region is CASSLNTGTGGDEQFF. CDR3 nucleotides: TGCGCCAGCAGCCTCAATACCGGGACAGGGGGCGATGAGCAGTTCTTC. The rearrangement links TRBV4-1 to TRBJ2-1; 12 bases are shared with TRBD1. Germline CDR1 reads MGHRA; CDR2 reads YSYEKL. The CDR3 runs to 16 residues. V trimming: 4 bases; J trimming: 8 bases; junction bases outside the gene matches: 9.

There are many counts of this clonotype. The chain has TRBV7-9 and TRBJ2-1; D is undetermined. The length of the CDR3 is 15 residues. The germline gives CDR1 SEHNR, CDR2 FQNEAQ (reference sequence). Trimming removed 3 bases at V and 0 bases at J, with 9 bases between. The CDR3 spells CASSFKNSSYNEQFF. CDR3 nucleotide sequence: TGTGCCAGCAGCTTCAAAAATAGCTCCTACAATGAGCAGTTCTTC.

The gene calls are TRBV19 and TRBJ1-1, with a weak D call TRBD1 (6 bases). V was clipped by 0 bases and J by 4 bases, with 15 bases between them. The CDR3 extends over 16 amino acids. Germline CDR1 is LNHDA and CDR2 is SQIVND (reference sequence). For the CDR3, the DNA is TGTGCCAGTAGTATAGATCCGGCACAGGGTAGCACTGAAGCTTTCTTT. Amino acid sequence: CASSIDPAQGSTEAFF.

In this sample, this clonotype turned up a few times. The chain has TRBV7-6 and TRBJ2-2; 12 bases are shared with TRBD2. In germline, CDR1 is SGHVS, CDR2 FNYEAQ. V lost 4 bases to trimming and J lost 4 bases; unmatched junction nucleotides: 7. The CDR3 sequence is 17 residues long. The CDR3 reads CASSYPLAGGTTGELFF. CDR3 nucleotides: TGTGCCAGCAGCTATCCACTAGCGGGGGGAACCACCGGGGAGCTGTTTTTT.

This clonotype was observed at least ten times. The chain has TRBV4-1 and TRBJ1-1; 11 bases match TRBD1. Trimming removed 0 bases from V and 1 base from J; junction bases left unmatched: 13. The CDR3 spans 20 residues. Looked up from germline, CDR1 is MGHRA and CDR2 is YSYEKL. CDR3 nucleotides: TGCGCCAGCAGCCAAGAGCGGGACAGGGGGTTTATTTGGCCGAACACTGAAGCTTTCTTT. Protein: CASSQERDRGFIWPNTEAFF.

The rearrangement joins TRBV7-6 to TRBJ2-2; weak D call: TRBD2 (6 bases). CDR1 and CDR2 (germline): SGHVS, FNYEAQ. The CDR3 consists of 14 residues. V was trimmed by 6 bases and J by 10 bases, leaving 18 bases between them. As DNA, the CDR3 is TGTGCCAGCAGTTCCGGGACGGGGGTTTCGGAGCTGTTTTTT. It codes for CASSSGTGVSELFF.

The table lists this clonotype with many counts. V gene TRBV5-1 combines with J gene TRBJ1-1; the D is unclear. Germline CDR1 SGHRS, CDR2 YFSETQ. The germline V and J ends were trimmed by 0 bases and 1 base, with 4 bases remaining between them. This CDR3 region has 13 residues. The CDR3 loop reads CASSLDRNTEAFF. In nucleotides, the CDR3 is TGCGCCAGCAGCTTGGACAGGAACACTGAAGCTTTCTTT.